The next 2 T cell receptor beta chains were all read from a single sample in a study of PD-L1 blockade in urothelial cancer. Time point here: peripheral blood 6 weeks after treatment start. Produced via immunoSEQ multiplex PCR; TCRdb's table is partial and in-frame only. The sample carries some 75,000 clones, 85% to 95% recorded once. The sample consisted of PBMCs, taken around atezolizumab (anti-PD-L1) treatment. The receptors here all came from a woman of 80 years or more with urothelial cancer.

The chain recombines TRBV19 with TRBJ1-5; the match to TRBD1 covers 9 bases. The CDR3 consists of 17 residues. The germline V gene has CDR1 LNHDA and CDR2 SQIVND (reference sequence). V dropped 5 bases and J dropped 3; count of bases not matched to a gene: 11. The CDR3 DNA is TGTGCCAGTAGTCTAGGTCAAGGACAGGGGCACAATCAGCCCCAGCATTTT. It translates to CASSLGQGQGHNQPQHF.

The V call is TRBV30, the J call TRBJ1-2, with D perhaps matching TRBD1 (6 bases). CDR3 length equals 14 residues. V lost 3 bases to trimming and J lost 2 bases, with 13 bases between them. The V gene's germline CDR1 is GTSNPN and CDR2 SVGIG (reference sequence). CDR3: CAWRKQGPNYGYTF. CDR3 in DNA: TGTGCCTGGAGAAAACAGGGACCAAACTATGGCTACACCTTC.